Listed below are T cell receptor beta chains from one sample, sequenced in a study of PD-L1 blockade in urothelial cancer. Produced via immunoSEQ multiplex PCR; TCRdb's table is partial and in-frame only. In the table there are some 110,000 clones, around 89% of which are singletons. The starting material was PBMCs, obtained around atezolizumab (anti-PD-L1) treatment. These receptors were collected from a man aged 55-75 years with urothelial cancer. The CDR3 runs from the conserved cysteine through the conserved F or W. D genes are given only for firm matches. The size of a clone is reported for some rows only, either as once, few or many, or as a class for expanded clones.

clone size	V gene	D gene	J gene	CDR3 protein	CDR3 DNA
NA	TRBV7-8	TRBD1	TRBJ2-1	CASRHPPSTGNNEQFF	TGTGCCAGCAGACACCCCCCTTCGACAGGGAACAATGAGCAGTTCTTC
once	TRBV28	TRBD1	TRBJ1-4	CASRPPTGGTEKLFF	TGTGCCAGCAGGCCCCCGACAGGGGGAACTGAAAAACTGTTTTTT
NA	TRBV18	TRBD2	TRBJ2-1	CASSPPTSEYNEQFF	TGTGCCAGCTCACCACCAACTAGCGAGTACAATGAGCAGTTCTTC
NA	TRBV7-9	NA	TRBJ2-3	CASSSEGVADTQYF	TGTGCCAGCAGCTCCGAGGGGGTGGCAGATACGCAGTATTTT
NA	TRBV18	NA	TRBJ2-3	CASSPPADTQYF	TGTGCCAGCTCACCACCAGCCGATACGCAGTATTTT
NA	TRBV11-3	TRBD2	TRBJ2-1	CASSEREGNEQFF	TGTGCCAGCAGCGAGCGGGAGGGGAATGAGCAGTTCTTC
NA	TRBV7-2	NA	TRBJ2-3	CASSYWGGGTDTQYF	TGTGCCAGCAGCTATTGGGGCGGGGGCACAGATACGCAGTATTTT
NA	TRBV25-1	NA	TRBJ2-2	CASEEGLNTGELFF	TGTGCCAGCGAGGAGGGTCTGAACACCGGGGAGCTGTTTTTT
NA	TRBV6-1	TRBD2	TRBJ2-7	CASSRLAGPYEQYF	TGTGCCAGCAGTAGACTAGCGGGACCCTACGAGCAGTACTTC
NA	TRBV7-3	NA	TRBJ2-3	CASSLSGRTDTQYF	TGTGCCAGCAGCTTATCGGGGAGGACAGATACGCAGTATTTT